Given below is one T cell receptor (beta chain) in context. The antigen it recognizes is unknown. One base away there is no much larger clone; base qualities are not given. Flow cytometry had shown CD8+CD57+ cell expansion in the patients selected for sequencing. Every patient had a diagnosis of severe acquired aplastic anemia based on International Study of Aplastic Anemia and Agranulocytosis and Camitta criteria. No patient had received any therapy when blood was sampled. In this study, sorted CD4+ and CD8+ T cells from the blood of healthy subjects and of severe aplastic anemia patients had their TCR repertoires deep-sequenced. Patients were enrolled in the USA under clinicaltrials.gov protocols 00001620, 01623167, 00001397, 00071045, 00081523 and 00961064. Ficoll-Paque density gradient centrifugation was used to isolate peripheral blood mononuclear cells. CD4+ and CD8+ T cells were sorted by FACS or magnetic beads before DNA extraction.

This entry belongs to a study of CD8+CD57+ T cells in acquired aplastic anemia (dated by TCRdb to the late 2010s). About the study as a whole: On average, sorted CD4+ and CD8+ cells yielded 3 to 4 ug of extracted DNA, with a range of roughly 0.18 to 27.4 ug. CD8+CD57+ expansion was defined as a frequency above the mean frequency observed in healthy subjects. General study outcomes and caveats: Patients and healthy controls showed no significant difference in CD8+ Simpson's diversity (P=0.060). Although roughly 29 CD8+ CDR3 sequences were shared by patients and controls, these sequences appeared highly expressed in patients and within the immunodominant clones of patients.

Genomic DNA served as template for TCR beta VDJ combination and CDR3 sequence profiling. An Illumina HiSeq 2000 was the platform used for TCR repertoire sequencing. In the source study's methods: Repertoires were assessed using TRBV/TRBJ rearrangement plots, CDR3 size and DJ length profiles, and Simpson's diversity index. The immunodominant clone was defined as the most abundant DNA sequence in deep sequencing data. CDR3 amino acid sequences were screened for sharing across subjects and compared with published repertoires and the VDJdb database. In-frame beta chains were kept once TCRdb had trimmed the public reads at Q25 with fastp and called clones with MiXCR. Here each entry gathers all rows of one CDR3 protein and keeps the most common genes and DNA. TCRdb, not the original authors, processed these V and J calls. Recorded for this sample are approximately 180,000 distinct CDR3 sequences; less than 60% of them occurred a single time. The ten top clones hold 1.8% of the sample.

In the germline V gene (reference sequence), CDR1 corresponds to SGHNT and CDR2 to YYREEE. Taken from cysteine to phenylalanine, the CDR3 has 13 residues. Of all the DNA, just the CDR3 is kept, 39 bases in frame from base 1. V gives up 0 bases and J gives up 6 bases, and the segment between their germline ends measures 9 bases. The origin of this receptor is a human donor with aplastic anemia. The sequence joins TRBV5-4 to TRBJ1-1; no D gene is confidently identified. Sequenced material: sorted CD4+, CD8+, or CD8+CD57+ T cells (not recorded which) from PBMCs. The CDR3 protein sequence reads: CASSLVGRSEAFF. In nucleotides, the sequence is TGTGCCAGCAGCTTGGTCGGCAGGTCTGAAGCTTTCTTT.